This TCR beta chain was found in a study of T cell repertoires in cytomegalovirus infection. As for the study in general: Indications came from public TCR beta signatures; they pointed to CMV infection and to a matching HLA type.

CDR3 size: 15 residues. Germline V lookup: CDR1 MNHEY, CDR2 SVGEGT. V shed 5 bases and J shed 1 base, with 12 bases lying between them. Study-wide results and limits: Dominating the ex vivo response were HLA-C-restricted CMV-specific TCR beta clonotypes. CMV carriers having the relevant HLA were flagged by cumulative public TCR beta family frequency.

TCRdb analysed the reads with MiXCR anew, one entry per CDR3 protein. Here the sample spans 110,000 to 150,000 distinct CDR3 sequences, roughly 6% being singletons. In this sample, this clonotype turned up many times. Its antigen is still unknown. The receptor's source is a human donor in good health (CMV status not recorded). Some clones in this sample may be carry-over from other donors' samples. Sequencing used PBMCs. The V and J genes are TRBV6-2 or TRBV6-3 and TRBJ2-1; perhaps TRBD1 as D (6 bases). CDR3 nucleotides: TGTGCCAGCAGTCTAACACAGGGATCCTACAATGAGCAGTTCTTC. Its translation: CASSLTQGSYNEQFF.